This TCR beta chain is drawn from a study of T-cell memory formation after mild COVID-19. There are 15 residues in the CDR3. Germline CDR1 ENHRY, CDR2 SYGVKD. Trimming left V 6 bases short and J 2 bases short, with 15 bases between. Whole-study results and caveats: Memory from before infection featured some responding clones, which suggests cross-reactive memory joined. Most CD4+ clones that shrank were in CM and EM, while CD8+ ones turned up in EMRA. Whether day 37 second-wave clones are SARS-CoV-2-specific was not confirmed.

Constant-segment primers and 5'RACE yielded cDNA libraries for TCR alpha and TCR beta, each carrying sample barcodes and UMIs. TCRdb called the 5' RACE reads again in MiXCR, with one record for every CDR3 protein. Among about 200,000 distinct CDR3 sequences, around 16% were seen once, and the ten largest hold approximately 2%. This clonotype was counted a few times. The antigen is undetermined. Sequenced: PBMCs or a T cell subset sorted from them (not recorded which). This TCR was sampled from an adult woman who had mild COVID-19 (a few samples of this study predate the infection). Cell type and time point are not known. This sequence joins TRBV10-3 and TRBJ2-3; tentatively, D is TRBD2 (6 bases). CDR3 loop: CAISRGTGATDTQYF. In nucleotides, the CDR3 is TGTGCCATCAGCCGTGGGACTGGGGCCACAGATACGCAGTATTTT.